This T cell receptor beta chain was retrieved from a study of cytomegalovirus exposure and HLA in healthy donors. Primers included in the PCR were 60 Vbeta and 13 Jbeta primers. Some clones are missing from TCRdb's copy, which holds only in-frame ones; the method was immunoSEQ multiplex PCR. The sample carries about 70,000 clones, 60% to 80% recorded once. With respect to this clone: The antigen is not known.

General study results and limits: The authors enumerated some 160 TCR beta chains as linked to cytomegalovirus. The analysis excluded some indistinguishable V segments, including TRBV6-2 and TRBV6-3.

Germline loops: CDR1 MDHEN, CDR2 SYDVKM. This CDR3 comprises 14 residues. The germline V and J ends were trimmed by 6 bases and 2 bases, with 11 bases remaining between them. The sequence came from a girl between 10 and 17 years old in good health and CMV-seropositive. V usage is TRBV28 and J usage is TRBJ1-5; D gene unclear. The sequencing sample was made of PBMCs. The CDR3 sequence: CASREPGGNQPQHF. The CDR3 region has the DNA TGTGCCAGCAGGGAGCCCGGCGGCAATCAGCCCCAGCATTTT.